The 18 T cell receptor beta chains below were found in one sample sequenced in a study of OX40 agonist ivuxolimab in advanced cancers. Using immunoSEQ multiplex PCR, the repertoire was profiled, and TCRdb retains in-frame clones only, with some absent. This table holds some 90,000 clones, approximately 89% found once. This specimen consisted of CD4+ or CD8+ T cells sorted from blood, obtained in a trial of the OX40 agonist ivuxolimab. These receptors were taken from an adult with an advanced solid tumor such as melanoma, head and neck, liver or kidney cancer.

The gene calls are TRBV9 and TRBJ1-2, with TRBD1 identical over 9 bases. The CDR3 totals 15 residues. Trimming took 3 bases from V and 6 from J; bases not matched to a gene: 9. The V gene's germline CDR1 is SGDLS and CDR2 YYNGEE. CDR3 DNA sequence: TGTGCCAGCAGCGGGGACAGGGCGGACTATGATGGCTACACCTTC. Amino acid sequence: CASSGDRADYDGYTF.

This chain joins TRBV5-1 and TRBJ2-1; 11 bases are a match to TRBD1. This CDR3 spans 15 amino acids. The germline CDR1 and CDR2 sequences are SGHRS and YFSETQ. The ends lost 3 bases at V and 5 bases at J; junction bases unmatched: 4. The CDR3 loop reads CASSSGQGGDNEQFF. CDR3 DNA sequence: TGCGCCAGCAGCTCGGGACAGGGGGGAGACAATGAGCAGTTCTTC.

The V and J genes are TRBV15 and TRBJ2-5, with D possibly being TRBD1 (5 bases). The germline V gene encodes CDR1 LNHNV and CDR2 YYDKDF (reference sequence). The CDR3 sequence is 13 residues long. Trimming shortened V by 0 bases and J by 4 bases, and 6 bases separated the two germline ends. CDR3 amino acids: CATSRERGETQYF. The CDR3 DNA sequence: TGTGCCACCAGCAGAGAAAGGGGAGAGACCCAGTACTTC.

The rearrangement uses TRBV25-1 and TRBJ2-1; 8 nucleotides align to TRBD1. After removal of 4 bases from V and 8 bases from J, the junction contained 10 bases not matched to a gene. The CDR3 loop spans 15 amino acids. CDR1 is MGHDK, CDR2 SYGVNS, per germline. The CDR3 DNA follows: TGTGCCAGCAGTGCCCGGACAGGGTGGGTCGATGAGCAGTTCTTC. Its translation is CASSARTGWVDEQFF. The whole variable domain, remainder taken from reference TRBV25-1 and TRBJ2-1, is EADIYQTPRYLVIGTGKKITLECSQTMGHDKMYWYQQDPGMELHLIHYSYGVNSTEKGDLSSESTVSRIRTEHFPLTLESARPSHTSQYLCASSARTGWVDEQFFGPGTRLTVL.

The V and J genes are TRBV19 and TRBJ2-3, with 11 bases aligning to TRBD2. The CDR3 is 17 amino acids. Germline CDR1 LNHDA, CDR2 SQIVND (reference sequence). Trimming at V came to 3 bases and at J to 0 bases, leaving 5 bases not matched to a gene. The CDR3 protein is CASSIGTSGSSTDTQYF. The CDR3 DNA follows: TGTGCCAGTAGTATCGGGACTAGCGGTTCTAGCACAGATACGCAGTATTTT.

V is TRBV6-5 and J is TRBJ1-2; weak D call: TRBD1 (6 bases). The CDR3 has 13 amino acids. Germline-derived CDR1 and CDR2 are MNHEY and SVGAGI. The germline V and J ends were trimmed by 6 bases and 7 bases, with 15 bases remaining between them. Written as DNA, the CDR3 is TGTGCCAGCAGACTGGGGGCAGAAGCTGGCTACACCTTC. As protein: CASRLGAEAGYTF.

The chain uses TRBV5-5 and TRBJ2-2; D uncertain. CDR1 is SGHKS and CDR2 is YYEKEE in the germline V gene (reference sequence). Trimming took off 5 bases at V and 3 bases at J, with 5 bases between the two ends. The CDR3 is 12 amino acids. The CDR3 is CASRFYTGELFF. The CDR3 bases are TGTGCCAGCAGATTTTACACCGGGGAGCTGTTTTTT. The complete variable domain, with remaining parts taken from reference TRBV5-5 and TRBJ2-2, reads DAGVTQSPTHLIKTRGQQVTLRCSPISGHKSVSWYQQVLGQGPQFIFQYYEKEERGRGNFPDRFSARQFPNYSSELNVNALLLGDSALYLCASRFYTGELFFGEGSRLTVL.

The V gene is TRBV14, the J gene TRBJ2-2; D is unclear. Trimming stripped 1 base from V and 5 bases from J, with 8 bases between. Germline assignment: CDR1 SGHDN and CDR2 FVKESK. The CDR3 length is 14 residues. CDR3 DNA sequence: TGTGCCAGCAGCCAAGTAAGACTTACCGGGGAGCTGTTTTTT. This codes for CASSQVRLTGELFF.

The chain uses TRBV6-5 and TRBJ1-2; D may be TRBD1 (6 bases). The CDR3 loop spans 14 amino acids. Germline V gene lookup returns CDR1 MNHEY and CDR2 SVGAGI. The V gene lost 11 bases and the J gene lost 11 bases, with 27 bases spanning the gap. CDR3 DNA sequence: TGTGCCTCAACTGACAGGTTTGCGGCTTCGGGGTACACCTTC. Translating it yields CASTDRFAASGYTF.

The chain has TRBV28 and TRBJ2-7; TRBD2 aligns across 9 bases. CDR3 length equals 16 residues. CDR1 is MDHEN, CDR2 SYDVKM, per germline. V trimming: 10 bases; J trimming: 4 bases; junction bases outside the gene matches: 17. The CDR3 sequence: CAINSRAGTSTYEQYF. As DNA, the CDR3 is TGTGCCATCAACTCCAGGGCCGGGACTAGCACGTACGAGCAGTACTTC.

The rearrangement uses TRBV28 and TRBJ1-1; possible D gene TRBD1, 6 bases. V was trimmed by 2 bases and J by 6 bases, leaving 13 bases between them. The CDR3 spans 14 residues. From germline, CDR1 is MDHEN and CDR2 SYDVKM. CDR3 DNA: TGTGCCAGCAGTTTAGAAGGGGGGGCCGCTGAAGCTTTCTTT. Translating gives CASSLEGGAAEAFF.

The V and J genes are TRBV20-1 and TRBJ1-4; D unclear. The germline V and J ends were trimmed by 0 bases and 10 bases, with 6 bases remaining between them. Germline-derived CDR1 and CDR2 are DFQATT and SNEGSKA (reference sequence). The CDR3 has 11 amino acids. The chain's CDR3 is CSAREAGKLFF. CDR3 nucleotide sequence: TGCAGTGCTAGAGAGGCCGGAAAACTGTTTTTT.

This chain joins TRBV5-1 and TRBJ1-3, with 9 bases that match TRBD1. The V segment lost 4 bases and the J segment 1 base; nucleotides outside the gene matches: 3. This CDR3 region has 15 residues. Germline CDR1 and CDR2: SGHRS and YFSETQ. The CDR3 is CASSGTGLSGNTIYF. CDR3 in DNA: TGCGCCAGCAGCGGGACAGGGCTATCTGGAAACACCATATATTTT.

A single count supports this clone. The J gene is TRBJ2-1, the V gene TRBV7-9, with TRBD2 identical over 8 bases. From germline, CDR1 is SEHNR and CDR2 FQNEAQ (reference sequence). V lost 2 bases to trimming and J lost 8 bases; unmatched junction nucleotides: 11. The CDR3 runs 16 residues. CDR3 nucleotides: TGTGCCAGCAGCTTACATAGCGGGACGGATTGGGATGAGCAGTTCTTC. Translating it yields CASSLHSGTDWDEQFF.

The CDR3 DNA is TGTGCCAGCAGTGAGACGGTCAGCTCCTACAATGAGCAGTTCTTC. Amino acid sequence: CASSETVSSYNEQFF. This chain links TRBV6-1 with TRBJ2-1; D unclear. V dropped 3 bases and J dropped 0 bases, with 9 bases sitting between them. The CDR3 contains 15 residues. The germline V gene encodes CDR1 MNHNS and CDR2 SASEGT.

This chain links TRBV7-8 with TRBJ1-1; D ambiguous. Looked up from germline, CDR1 is SGHVS and CDR2 is FQNEAQ. There are 14 residues in the CDR3. The V end lost 5 bases, the J end lost 2 bases, and 12 bases lay between the germline ends. This chain's CDR3 is CASSPRAGNTEAFF. CDR3 DNA sequence: TGTGCCAGCAGCCCCCGGGCGGGCAACACTGAAGCTTTCTTT.

The V gene is TRBV7-8, the J gene TRBJ2-1, with 7 bases lining up with TRBD2. The junction had 5 bases not matched to a gene; V was cut back by 1 base and J by 2 bases. The CDR3 sequence is 16 residues long. Germline CDR1 SGHVS, CDR2 FQNEAQ. The CDR3 spells CASSLVGRATYNEQFF. The CDR3 DNA is TGTGCCAGCAGCTTAGTAGGGAGGGCAACCTACAATGAGCAGTTCTTC.

The chain combines TRBV4-1 with TRBJ2-1; D may be TRBD2 (6 bases). CDR3 size: 17 residues. Trimming took off 0 bases at V and 0 bases at J, with 12 bases between the two ends. The germline V gene encodes CDR1 MGHRA and CDR2 YSYEKL. The CDR3 loop is CASSQERGSSSYNEQFF. The CDR3 coding sequence is TGCGCCAGCAGCCAAGAACGGGGGTCGAGCTCCTACAATGAGCAGTTCTTC.